A single sample gave rise to the 5 T cell receptor beta chains below, sequenced in a study of Tregs in tolerant kidney transplant recipients. The nonmyeloablative bone marrow transplants came from related graft donors, with transient mixed chimerism. The method was immunoSEQ multiplex PCR; TCRdb's version includes in-frame clones alone and lacks a portion of them. The sample has about 64,000 clones; around 87% are singletons. The input for sequencing was CD4+ T cells from blood (PBMCs), taken 6 months after the transplant. These receptors all stem from a human patient who received a combined kidney and bone marrow transplant. Some T cells may be supplied by the graft donor.

The chain couples TRBV6-5 to TRBJ2-7; the D gene is possibly TRBD2 (5 bases). CDR1 is MNHEY, CDR2 SVGAGI, per germline. V was shortened by 5 bases and J by 0 bases, with 8 bases between the two germline ends. The CDR3 is 13 residues long. The CDR3 loop reads CASSQADSYEQYF. The CDR3 DNA is TGTGCCAGCAGTCAAGCGGACTCCTACGAGCAGTACTTC.

This chain connects TRBV30 to TRBJ2-1; maybe TRBD2 (5 bases). Trimming cost V 4 bases and J 7 bases, with 8 bases left between them. Germline-derived CDR1 and CDR2 are GTSNPN and SVGIG (reference sequence). There are 11 residues in the CDR3. CDR3 amino acids: CAWIRGNEQFF. CDR3 in DNA: TGTGCCTGGATAAGAGGGAATGAGCAGTTCTTC.

This chain joins TRBV11-2 and TRBJ2-1, with D tentatively TRBD2 (6 bases). The germline gives CDR1 SGHAT, CDR2 FQNNGV. The CDR3 length is 16 residues. Trimming left V 4 bases short and J 2 bases short, with 15 bases between. This CDR3 is CASSSGGEAAYNEQFF. CDR3 nucleotides: TGTGCCAGCAGCTCTGGAGGGGAGGCTGCCTACAATGAGCAGTTCTTC. The full variable domain, its missing parts supplied by reference TRBV11-2 and TRBJ2-1, is EAGVAQSPRYKIIEKRQSVAFWCNPISGHATLYWYQQILGQGPKLLIQFQNNGVVDDSQLPKDRFSAERLKGVDSTLKIQPAKLEDSAVYLCASSSGGEAAYNEQFFGPGTRLTVL.

The chain has TRBV9 and TRBJ2-7, with 10 bases identical to TRBD1. This CDR3 is 14 amino acids long. CDR1 and CDR2 from the germline V gene are SGDLS and YYNGEE. The J segment lost 6 bases and the V segment lost 3 bases, leaving 6 bases of the junction unmatched. The CDR3 protein is CASSAGTGESEQYF. CDR3 sequence (DNA): TGTGCCAGCAGCGCCGGGACAGGGGAAAGCGAGCAGTACTTC.

The rearrangement links TRBV5-8 to TRBJ2-7; 8 bases match TRBD2. The V and J ends lost 5 bases and 3 bases, in that order; junction bases with no gene match: 7. There are 14 residues in the CDR3. CDR1 is SGHTS and CDR2 is YDEGEE in the germline V gene. CDR3 amino acids: CASSSVLAGYEQYF. CDR3 nucleotide sequence: TGTGCCAGCAGTTCAGTGCTAGCGGGCTACGAGCAGTACTTC.